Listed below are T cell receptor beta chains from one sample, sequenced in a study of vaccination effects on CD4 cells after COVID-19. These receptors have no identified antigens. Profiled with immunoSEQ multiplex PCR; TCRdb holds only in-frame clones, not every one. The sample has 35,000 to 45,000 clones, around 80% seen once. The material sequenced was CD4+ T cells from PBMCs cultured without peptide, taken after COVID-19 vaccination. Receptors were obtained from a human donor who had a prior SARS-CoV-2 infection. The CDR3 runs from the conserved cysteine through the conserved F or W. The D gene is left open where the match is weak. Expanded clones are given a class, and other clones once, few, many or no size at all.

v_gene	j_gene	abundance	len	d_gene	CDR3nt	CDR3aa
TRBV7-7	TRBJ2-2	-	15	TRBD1	TGTGCTAGCAGCTTAGTATCAGGGGGCAGCGGGGAGCTGTTTTTT	CASSLVSGGSGELFF
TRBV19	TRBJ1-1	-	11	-	TGTGCCAGTAGCCTGGGGGTAGGGGCTTTCTTT	CASSLGVGAFF
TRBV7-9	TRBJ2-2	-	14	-	TGTGCCAGCAGCTTAGGAGGGGCGACCGTGAGGCTGTTTTTT	CASSLGGATVRLFF
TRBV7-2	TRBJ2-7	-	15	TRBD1	TGTGCCAGCAGCTATGGGGACAGGGGGTTAAACGAGCAGTACTTC	CASSYGDRGLNEQYF
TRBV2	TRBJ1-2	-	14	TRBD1	TGTGCCAGCACCAGGGGGCGCGGGGACTATGGCTACACCTTC	CASTRGRGDYGYTF
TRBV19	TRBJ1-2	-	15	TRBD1	TGTGCCAGTAGTATAGAGACAGGGAGGTCATATGGCTACACCTTC	CASSIETGRSYGYTF
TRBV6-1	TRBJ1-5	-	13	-	TGTGCCAGCAGTGAAATGGGGTATCAGCCCCAGCATTTT	CASSEMGYQPQHF
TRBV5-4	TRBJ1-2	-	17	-	TGTGCCAGCAGCTTGGCGAACAGGGAGGTGGAGTACTATGGCTACACCTTC	CASSLANREVEYYGYTF
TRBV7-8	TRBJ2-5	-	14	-	TGTGCCAGCAGCTCCCGGTGGAGCCAAGAGACCCAGTACTTC	CASSSRWSQETQYF
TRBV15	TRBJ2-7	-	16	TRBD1	TGTGCCACCAGCAGACCAGACGGGACAGGGTCCTACGAGCAGTACTTC	CATSRPDGTGSYEQYF
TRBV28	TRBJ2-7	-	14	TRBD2	TGTGCCAGCAGTTTAAGCGGGGGGTCGAACGAGCAGTACTTC	CASSLSGGSNEQYF
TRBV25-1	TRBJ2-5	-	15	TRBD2	TGTGCCAGCAGTGAACTCAGCGGGGGGGCAGAGACCCAGTACTTC	CASSELSGGAETQYF
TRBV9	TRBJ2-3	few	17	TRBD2	TGTGCCAGCAGCTTCGCGGGAGGTGCGGTGTGGACAGATACGCAGTATTTT	CASSFAGGAVWTDTQYF
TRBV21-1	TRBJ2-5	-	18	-	TGTGCCAGCAGGCACCGTCTGGGAGGACTAGCGGGCCGGGAGACCCAGTACTTC	CASRHRLGGLAGRETQYF
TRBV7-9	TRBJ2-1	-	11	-	TGTGCCAGCAGCTTAGTTACTGAGCAGTTCTTC	CASSLVTEQFF
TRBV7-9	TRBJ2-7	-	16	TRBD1	TGTGCCAGCAGCTTATCCCCAGACAGGGGGCATCACGAGCAGTACTTC	CASSLSPDRGHHEQYF
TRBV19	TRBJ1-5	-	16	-	TGTGCCAGTAGTATTGGTGGGGGCTGGAATGATCAGCCCCAGCATTTT	CASSIGGGWNDQPQHF
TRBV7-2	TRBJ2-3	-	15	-	TGTGCCAGCAGCTTACGAGGGCCATTTGGAGATACGCAGTATTTT	CASSLRGPFGDTQYF
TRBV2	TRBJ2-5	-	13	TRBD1	TGTGCCAGCAGCTCAGACAGGGAAGAGACCCAGTACTTC	CASSSDREETQYF
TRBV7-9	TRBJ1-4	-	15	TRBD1	TGTGCCAGCAGCAAGGGGACAGGGCGGAATGAAAAACTGTTTTTT	CASSKGTGRNEKLFF
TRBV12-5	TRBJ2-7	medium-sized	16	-	TGTGCTAGTGGTTTGGTACTCTCCCAGGATTTCTACGAGCAGTACTTC	CASGLVLSQDFYEQYF
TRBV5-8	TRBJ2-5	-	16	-	TGTGCCAGCAGCTTGGCGGGCAGGGGATTCGGGGAGACCCAGTACTTC	CASSLAGRGFGETQYF
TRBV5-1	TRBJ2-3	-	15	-	TGCGCCAGCAGCTTGTTGGGGTTCAGCGATGATACGCAGTATTTT	CASSLLGFSDDTQYF
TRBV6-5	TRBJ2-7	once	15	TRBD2	TGTGCCAGCAGTTACAGCCTAGCGGGCTCCTACGAGCAGTACTTC	CASSYSLAGSYEQYF
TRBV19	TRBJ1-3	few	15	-	TGTGCCAGTACCGTATCCGCCTTTTCTGGAAACACCATATATTTT	CASTVSAFSGNTIYF
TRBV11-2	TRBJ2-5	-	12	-	TGTGCCAGCAGCTTAAACCAAGAGACCCAGTACTTC	CASSLNQETQYF
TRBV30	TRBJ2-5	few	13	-	TGTGCCTGGAGTTTCGCGCCACAAGAGACCCAGTACTTC	CAWSFAPQETQYF
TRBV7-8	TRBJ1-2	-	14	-	TGTGCCAGCAGCTTAGCCCGGCCGGGTTCTGGCTACACCTTC	CASSLARPGSGYTF
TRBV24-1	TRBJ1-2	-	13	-	TGTGCCACCAGTCTTGAGGGGTTTGTTGGCTACACCTTC	CATSLEGFVGYTF
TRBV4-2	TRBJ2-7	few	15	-	TGTGCCAGCAGCACCCGACGTGAAGGGGCCTACGAGCAGTACTTC	CASSTRREGAYEQYF
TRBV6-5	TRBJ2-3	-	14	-	TGTGCCAGCACTCTTGACTATAGCACAGATACGCAGTATTTT	CASTLDYSTDTQYF